This TCR beta chain was recovered during a study of T cell responses to AZD1222 COVID-19 vaccine. Study findings and constraints: Spike-specific TCR breadth and depth grew following two AZD1222 doses. It was only after the peak T cell response that any repertoires were sampled. Donors were mostly white British, more females; clonal diversity possibly underestimated. Unmutated variant regions reportedly attract nearly half of all spike-specific TCRs.

TCRdb's table, derived via immunoSEQ multiplex PCR, lists solely in-frame clones and lacks some. The table records about 150,000 clones, roughly nine tenths of them present only once. To note about this clone: What it binds is not known.

CDR1 and CDR2 from the germline V gene are KGHDR and SFDVKD. Trimming took 3 bases from V and 4 from J; bases not matched to a gene: 8. The CDR3 length is 15 residues. The specimen comprised peripheral blood, sampled 28 days after the second AZD1222 dose. The source is an adult who received the AZD1222 COVID-19 vaccine. This chain connects TRBV24-1 to TRBJ2-7, with TRBD1 matching over 7 bases. The CDR3 here is CATSDPRQGWYEQYF. The CDR3 bases are TGTGCCACCAGTGATCCTCGACAGGGTTGGTACGAGCAGTACTTC.